This TCR beta chain was recovered during a study of identical twins. One entry per CDR3 protein, called by TCRdb with MiXCR from the 5' RACE reads. The sample holds 450,000 or so distinct CDR3 sequences, 24% seen once. The sample holds a few counts of this clonotype. The same sample was also used in a study of T cells expressing NK-cell markers.

The sequence was collected from a woman under 30 in good health. Input material: CD4+ T cells sorted from blood.

The CDR3 loop is CASSPSWGGKLNEQFF. The DNA for the CDR3 is TGTGCCAGCAGCCCCAGCTGGGGGGGCAAACTCAATGAGCAGTTCTTC. The gene calls are TRBV3-1 and TRBJ2-1; D perhaps matches TRBD2 (7 bases). V was cut by 4 bases and J by 6 bases, with 19 bases left in between. CDR1 LGHDT and CDR2 YNNKEL come from the germline V gene (reference sequence). The CDR3 is made up of 16 amino acids.